This passage covers 20 T cell receptor beta chains from one sample sequenced in a study of shared clonotypes between healthy human individuals. Sequenced by immunoSEQ multiplex PCR; TCRdb stores in-frame clones only, minus some. The sample lists around 350,000 clones, 73% seen once, with under 11% in the top ten. The sequenced sample consisted of memory CD4+ T cells sorted from blood. Noted subset: CD45RA-negative fraction. These receptors came from a man aged 25 to 45 in good health.

This sequence joins TRBV6-6 and TRBJ2-5; D is uncertain. From germline, CDR1 is MNHNY and CDR2 SVGAGI (reference sequence). V was cut by 4 bases and J by 2 bases, with 14 bases left in between. The CDR3 covers 15 residues. The CDR3 region is CASSSTLQLQETQYF. The DNA for the CDR3 is TGTGCCAGCAGTTCCACGCTGCAGCTTCAAGAGACCCAGTACTTC.

This clone was seen a few times. This chain connects TRBV28 to TRBJ2-7, with unresolved D. CDR1 and CDR2 from the germline V gene are MDHEN and SYDVKM. The CDR3 is 14 residues long. V dropped 4 bases and J dropped 2 bases, with 12 bases sitting between them. CDR3 residues: CASSWPGIPYEQYF. CDR3 DNA: TGTGCCAGCAGTTGGCCGGGTATACCCTACGAGCAGTACTTC.

This chain links TRBV7-6 with TRBJ2-1; 9 bases map to TRBD1. There are 18 residues in the CDR3. Germline V gene data show CDR1 as SGHVS and CDR2 as FNYEAQ. V shed 2 bases, J shed 5 bases, and the junction held 13 bases outside the gene matches. The CDR3: CASSLSPSGQGFHNEQFF. CDR3 nucleotide sequence: TGTGCCAGCAGCTTAAGTCCCTCGGGACAGGGTTTCCACAATGAGCAGTTCTTC. The full variable domain, its missing parts supplied by reference TRBV7-6 and TRBJ2-1, is GAGVSQSPRYKVTKRGQDVALRCDPISGHVSLYWYRQALGQGPEFLTYFNYEAQQDKSGLPNDRFSAERPEGSISTLTIQRTEQRDSAMYRCASSLSPSGQGFHNEQFFGPGTRLTVL.

The chain links TRBV5-1 to TRBJ2-3; D is tentatively TRBD1 or TRBD2 (5 bases each). Germline V gene sequence: CDR1 SGHRS, CDR2 YFSETQ. CDR3 length: 13 residues. Between the trimmed V and J ends, which lost 3 bases and 2 bases, there was a span of 7 bases. The CDR3 DNA sequence: TGCGCCAGCAGCTACGGGACCACAGATACGCAGTATTTT. Its protein product is CASSYGTTDTQYF.

The chain is built from TRBV5-8 and TRBJ1-2; D is unclear. CDR3 length: 17 residues. V was pared by 1 base and J by 4 bases, with 20 bases between. Germline assignment: CDR1 SGHTS and CDR2 YDEGEE. CDR3 nucleotides: TGTGCCAGCAGCTTGTCCGGTATTGGTGGGAACTTCTATGGCTACACCTTC. It specifies CASSLSGIGGNFYGYTF. Full variable domain (outside the CDR3, taken from reference TRBV5-8 and TRBJ1-2): EAGVTQSPTHLIKTRGQQATLRCSPISGHTSVYWYQQALGLGLQFLLWYDEGEERNRGNFPPRFSGRQFPNYSSELNVNALELEDSALYLCASSLSGIGGNFYGYTFGSGTRLTVV.

This clone was observed once. The chain links TRBV5-1 to TRBJ2-1; D perhaps matches TRBD2 (6 bases). The length of the CDR3 is 15 residues. Between the trimmed V and J ends, which lost 4 bases and 0 bases, there was a span of 11 bases. Germline V gene data show CDR1 as SGHRS and CDR2 as YFSETQ. The CDR3 spells CASSQGLSSYNEQFF. In DNA form, the CDR3 reads TGCGCCAGCAGCCAGGGACTGAGCTCCTACAATGAGCAGTTCTTC.

J is TRBJ2-7 and V is TRBV28; 7 bases match TRBD1. Germline lookup yields CDR1 MDHEN and CDR2 SYDVKM. V was clipped by 6 bases and J by 0 bases; unmatched bases: 14. The CDR3 extends over 17 amino acids. CDR3 bases: TGTGCCAGCAGCCGAGGGACAGTCAGCAGGGGCTCCTACGAGCAGTACTTC. This gives the protein CASSRGTVSRGSYEQYF.

The V gene is TRBV12-5, the J gene TRBJ1-5; D unresolved. The CDR3 is 11 residues long. The germline gives CDR1 LGHNT, CDR2 FRNRAP. The V gene lost 6 bases and the J gene lost 4 bases, with 4 bases spanning the gap. The CDR3, as DNA: TGTGCTAGTGGCCGGAATCAGCCCCAGCATTTT. Its translation: CASGRNQPQHF.

The gene calls are TRBV28 and TRBJ1-5; 8 nucleotides align to TRBD1. After removal of 1 base from V and 5 bases from J, the junction contained 1 base not matched to a gene. CDR3 length: 14 residues. CDR1 and CDR2 (germline): MDHEN, SYDVKM. The CDR3 bases are TGTGCCAGCAGTTTATCGACAGGGGATCAGCCCCAGCATTTT. Encoded protein: CASSLSTGDQPQHF.

The CDR3: CASSPTAGSNNEQFF. The CDR3 DNA sequence: TGTGCCAGCAGCCCCACCGCGGGGTCAAACAATGAGCAGTTCTTC. The chain joins TRBV11-3 to TRBJ2-1, with TRBD2 as a possible D gene (6 bases). Trimming took off 5 bases at V and 5 bases at J, with 16 bases between the two ends. The CDR3 is made up of 15 amino acids. Per germline, CDR1 SGHNT and CDR2 YENEEA.

V is TRBV18 and J is TRBJ2-5, with D possibly being TRBD2 (6 bases). The CDR3 runs 14 residues. The V gene lost 3 bases and the J gene lost 1 base, with 9 bases spanning the gap. From germline, CDR1 is KGHSH and CDR2 LQKENI. As DNA, the CDR3 is TGTGCCAGCTCACCCCCGGGAGTCCAAGAGACCCAGTACTTC. Amino acids: CASSPPGVQETQYF.

This clone was counted a few times. The DNA for the CDR3 is TGCGCCAGCAGCGTGGATCGAGCGGGAGGCTACGAGCAGTACTTC. Translating gives CASSVDRAGGYEQYF. This chain links TRBV5-1 with TRBJ2-7; 9 bases are a match to TRBD2. V lost 4 bases to trimming and J lost 3 bases; unmatched junction nucleotides: 8. This CDR3 is built from 15 residues. CDR1 is SGHRS and CDR2 is YFSETQ in the germline V gene.

The CDR3 DNA reads TGTGCCAGCACACCACGGGCGGGGTTGAACGAAAAACTGTTTTTT. As protein: CASTPRAGLNEKLFF. The V and J genes are TRBV2 and TRBJ1-4; D remains ambiguous. CDR1 SNHLY and CDR2 FYNNEI come from the germline V gene. The CDR3 runs to 15 residues. V was shortened by 7 bases and J by 8 bases, with 20 bases between the two germline ends. Drawing the rest from reference TRBV2 and TRBJ1-4, the complete variable domain is EPEVTQTPSHQVTQMGQEVILRCVPISNHLYFYWYRQILGQKVEFLVSFYNNEISEKSEIFDDQFSVERPDGSNFTLKIRSTKLEDSAMYFCASTPRAGLNEKLFFGSGTQLSVL.

This clone came up a few times. This sequence joins TRBV5-6 and TRBJ2-2; D remains ambiguous. Germline V gene data show CDR1 as SGHDT and CDR2 as YYEEEE. The CDR3 contains 17 residues. V lost 4 bases and J 1 base, leaving 17 bases between the germline ends. The CDR3 loop is CASSQTGPPGNTGELFF. The DNA for the CDR3 is TGTGCCAGCAGCCAGACTGGACCGCCGGGGAACACCGGGGAGCTGTTTTTT.

The chain has TRBV5-1 and TRBJ2-2, with 11 bases matching TRBD1. Trimming took 6 bases from V and 0 from J; bases not matched to a gene: 7. The CDR3 has 17 amino acids. Germline CDR1 SGHRS, CDR2 YFSETQ. The CDR3 sequence: CASTGQGASTNTGELFF. DNA of the CDR3: TGCGCCAGCACCGGACAGGGGGCTTCAACGAACACCGGGGAGCTGTTTTTT.

The CDR3 DNA sequence: TGTGCCATCAGATCCGGGACAGGGCTTCCTCCGTCGGCCGAGCAGTACTTC. This gives the protein CAIRSGTGLPPSAEQYF. This chain connects TRBV10-3 to TRBJ2-7, with TRBD1 matching over 9 bases. Looked up from germline, CDR1 is ENHRY and CDR2 is SYGVKD. The CDR3 totals 17 residues. With 6 bases clipped from V and 6 bases from J, the junction kept 18 bases outside the gene matches.

This clone was found a few times. The rearrangement joins TRBV29-1 to TRBJ1-1; 7 bases agree with TRBD1. Trimming removed 6 bases from V and 4 bases from J; junction bases left unmatched: 8. The CDR3 sequence is 13 residues long. The germline gives CDR1 SQVTM, CDR2 ANQGSEA. In nucleotides, the CDR3 is TGCAGCGTGAGGGAGCAGGGGGGCACTGAAGCTTTCTTT. Translating it yields CSVREQGGTEAFF.

This clone showed up just once. The chain couples TRBV29-1 to TRBJ2-3; 10 nucleotides match TRBD2. The CDR3 is made up of 14 amino acids. With V trimmed by 6 bases and J by 3 bases, 6 bases remained unmatched. Germline V CDR1 and CDR2: SQVTM, ANQGSEA. CDR3 protein: CSVGPSGSTDTQYF. The CDR3 DNA reads as TGCAGCGTGGGGCCTAGCGGGAGTACAGATACGCAGTATTTT.

Here the CDR3 DNA reads TGCAGCGACCCGGGACCTTCCTACGAGCAGTACTTC. This codes for CSDPGPSYEQYF. The chain uses TRBV29-1 and TRBJ2-7; possibly TRBD1 or TRBD2 for D (5 bases each). Germline V gives CDR1 SQVTM, CDR2 ANQGSEA. V shed 7 bases and J shed 1 base, with 11 bases lying between them. The CDR3 consists of 12 residues.

The chain employs TRBV28 and TRBJ2-5, with a weak D call TRBD1 (6 bases). The germline gives CDR1 MDHEN, CDR2 SYDVKM. V shed 4 bases and J shed 0 bases, with 12 bases lying between them. The CDR3 consists of 15 residues. The CDR3 sequence is CASSSGEGYQETQYF. CDR3 DNA sequence: TGTGCCAGCAGTTCAGGGGAAGGGTACCAAGAGACCCAGTACTTC.